Listed here are 8 T cell receptor beta chains from one sample, sequenced in a study of CD8 T cells in ankylosing spondylitis. TCRdb passed the 5' RACE reads through MiXCR, listing each CDR3 protein once. The data hold about 340,000 distinct CDR3 sequences, with approximately 22% observed a single time. Sequencing input: blood, either unsorted or a sorted T cell fraction (not recorded which). The origin of the receptors is a male donor with ankylosing spondylitis or in good health (not recorded which).

This clonotype was observed a few times. The J gene is TRBJ2-3, the V gene TRBV5-1; D gene uncertain. There are 15 residues in the CDR3. V was pared by 0 bases and J by 2 bases, with 10 bases between. CDR1 and CDR2 (germline): SGHRS, YFSETQ. The CDR3 DNA follows: TGCGCCAGCAGCTTGGTTCTCTCAACCACAGATACGCAGTATTTT. Its translation: CASSLVLSTTDTQYF. The entire variable domain, with the rest obtained from reference TRBV5-1 and TRBJ2-3, is as follows: KAGVTQTPRYLIKTRGQQVTLSCSPISGHRSVSWYQQTPGQGLQFLFEYFSETQRNKGNFPGRFSGRQFSNSRSEMNVSTLELGDSALYLCASSLVLSTTDTQYFGPGTRLTVL.

This clonotype was seen more than once but under ten times. This chain joins TRBV5-6 and TRBJ2-1, with 8 bases that match TRBD2. The V gene end was trimmed by 4 bases and the J gene end by 10 bases; junction bases not matched to a gene: 10. In germline, CDR1 is SGHDT, CDR2 YYEEEE. This CDR3 spans 14 amino acids. The CDR3 region has the DNA TGTGCCAGCAGCCTGGACGGGGGGGCCTACGAGCAGTTCTTC. Its translation: CASSLDGGAYEQFF.

This sequence joins TRBV27 and TRBJ2-1, with D maybe TRBD1 (7 bases). V dropped 5 bases and J dropped 5 bases, with 13 bases sitting between them. CDR3 length: 14 amino acids. Per germline, CDR1 MNHEY and CDR2 SMNVEV (reference sequence). The CDR3 DNA reads as TGTGCCAGCAGTCCGGGGGACAGAGACAATGAGCAGTTCTTC. Translated: CASSPGDRDNEQFF.

J is TRBJ2-2 and V is TRBV7-3; 7 bases fit TRBD1. The CDR3 extends over 13 amino acids. Trimming removed 4 bases from V and 6 bases from J; junction bases left unmatched: 2. The V gene's germline CDR1 is SGHTA and CDR2 FQGTGA. The CDR3: CASSSTGAGELFF. DNA for the CDR3: TGTGCCAGCAGCTCCACAGGGGCCGGGGAGCTGTTTTTT.

J is TRBJ1-1 and V is TRBV2; possibly TRBD1 for D (6 bases). Trimming took 1 base from V and 3 from J, leaving 15 bases between them. This CDR3 spans 16 amino acids. CDR1 is SNHLY, CDR2 FYNNEI, per germline. The DNA of the CDR3 is TGTGCCAGCAGTGAAGGAGCGTCGGGACACCACACTGAAGCTTTCTTT. This sequence encodes CASSEGASGHHTEAFF. Variable domain in full (rest from reference TRBV2 and TRBJ1-1): EPEVTQTPSHQVTQMGQEVILRCVPISNHLYFYWYRQILGQKVEFLVSFYNNEISEKSEIFDDQFSVERPDGSNFTLKIRSTKLEDSAMYFCASSEGASGHHTEAFFGQGTRLTVV.

V is TRBV4-1 and J is TRBJ2-1, with 8 bases matching TRBD1. The ends lost 3 bases at V and 4 bases at J; junction bases unmatched: 8. CDR1 and CDR2 from the germline V gene are MGHRA and YSYEKL. This CDR3 has 16 residues. CDR3 coding DNA: TGCGCCAGCAGCCACCAAGACCGGGACAGGTACAATGAGCAGTTCTTC. This translates into CASSHQDRDRYNEQFF.

This chain links TRBV12-3 or TRBV12-4 with TRBJ2-5; 7 nucleotides align to TRBD1. The CDR3 is made up of 13 amino acids. V lost 4 bases, J lost 5 bases, and 4 bases stayed unmatched. CDR3 sequence reads: CASSYTGEETQYF. CDR3 DNA sequence: TGTGCCAGCAGTTACACAGGGGAGGAGACCCAGTACTTC.

The chain joins TRBV7-6 to TRBJ2-7; TRBD1 aligns across 8 bases. V shed 5 bases and J 9 bases; nucleotides not matched to a gene: 12. Looked up from germline, CDR1 is SGHVS and CDR2 is FNYEAQ. The CDR3 consists of 14 residues. In DNA form, the CDR3 reads TGTGCCAGCAGCGAGGAGGACAGGGCAGATGCGCAGTACTTC. This encodes CASSEEDRADAQYF. Together with reference TRBV7-6 and TRBJ2-7, the CDR3 gives the full variable domain: GAGVSQSPRYKVTKRGQDVALRCDPISGHVSLYWYRQALGQGPEFLTYFNYEAQQDKSGLPNDRFSAERPEGSISTLTIQRTEQRDSAMYRCASSEEDRADAQYFGPGTRLTVT.